These T cell receptor beta chains were read from a single sample in a study of response to subunit inactivated influenza vaccine. MiXCR was run by TCRdb on the RT-PCR reads, yielding one entry per CDR3 protein. Seen here are hundreds of thousands of distinct CDR3 sequences, around 16% observed once, and the top ten hold more than 9%. Sequenced here: PBMCs from blood, sampled 11 to 12 days after vaccination. These receptors were obtained from a man in his forties or fifties who received an inactivated influenza vaccine. The CDR3 runs from the conserved cysteine through the conserved F or W. The D gene is left open where the match is weak. Not all rows give a size; the values are once, few, many and, for expanded clones, a class.

j_call d_call v_call clone_size cdr3_aa cdr3_nt
TRBJ2-3 NA TRBV7-9 few CASSQSPGLNTDTQYF TGTGCCAGCAGCCAAAGCCCCGGACTCAACACAGATACGCAGTATTTT
TRBJ1-6 NA TRBV12-3/TRBV12-4 NA CASRTGDSPLHF TGTGCCAGCAGGACCGGAGATTCACCCCTCCACTTT
TRBJ2-1 TRBD2 TRBV12-3/TRBV12-4 few CASSSGTSNEQFF TGTGCCAGCAGCTCCGGGACTAGCAATGAGCAGTTCTTC
TRBJ2-3 NA TRBV3-1 NA CASSSSTRYTQYF TGTGCCAGCAGCTCCTCGACTAGATATACGCAGTATTTT
TRBJ1-1 NA TRBV5-1 few CASSPDAGRNTEAFF TGCGCCAGCAGCCCAGACGCAGGGAGGAACACTGAAGCTTTCTTT
TRBJ2-1 NA TRBV5-1 few CASTQGYEQFF TGCGCCAGCACCCAGGGGTATGAGCAGTTCTTC
TRBJ1-1 NA TRBV30 few CAWRYRAWDTEAFF TGTGCCTGGCGCTACAGGGCATGGGACACTGAAGCTTTCTTT
TRBJ2-1 NA TRBV4-2 few CASSHLNSGGVNEQFF TGTGCCAGCAGCCACCTCAATAGCGGAGGGGTAAATGAGCAGTTCTTC
TRBJ2-3 NA TRBV20-1 few CSAPIGTLQDTQYF TGCAGTGCTCCGATTGGGACTCTTCAAGATACGCAGTATTTT
TRBJ2-2 TRBD1 TRBV6-2/TRBV6-3 few CASSPGQVNTGELFF TGTGCCAGCAGTCCGGGACAGGTGAACACCGGGGAGCTGTTTTTT
TRBJ1-2 NA TRBV29-1 NA CSVDAGDHYGYTF TGCAGCGTTGATGCGGGGGACCACTATGGCTACACCTTC
TRBJ1-2 NA TRBV24-1 few CATSGLGTSNYGYTF TGTGCCACCAGTGGCCTCGGGACCTCTAACTATGGCTACACCTTC
TRBJ1-6 NA TRBV5-1 NA CASSLEARGSSYNSPLHF TGCGCCAGCAGCTTGGAGGCTCGGGGAAGCTCCTATAATTCACCCCTCCACTTT
TRBJ2-2 TRBD1 TRBV25-1 few CASSDWGQGKKTGELFF TGTGCCAGCAGTGATTGGGGACAGGGCAAGAAAACCGGGGAGCTGTTTTTT
TRBJ1-4 NA TRBV27 many CASRGSGALNEKLFF TGTGCCAGCAGGGGCTCAGGGGCCCTAAATGAAAAACTGTTTTTT
TRBJ2-7 NA TRBV7-9 few CASSRRVRSSDSYEQYF TGTGCCAGCAGCCGGCGGGTGCGTAGTTCTGACTCCTACGAGCAGTACTTC
TRBJ1-2 NA TRBV12-3/TRBV12-4 NA CASSLGDIWAGYTF TGTGCCAGCAGTTTGGGGGACATATGGGCCGGCTACACCTTC
TRBJ1-2 TRBD1 TRBV7-9 NA CASSLGGTGSHTF TGTGCCAGCAGCTTAGGGGGGACAGGTTCTCACACCTTC
TRBJ2-3 NA TRBV5-1 few CASSFGRGRGATTDTQYF TGCGCCAGCAGCTTCGGCAGGGGCAGAGGGGCCACCACAGATACGCAGTATTTT
TRBJ2-2 NA TRBV7-9 many CASSLARGNLEELFF TGTGCCAGCAGCTTAGCGCGAGGAAACTTGGAGGAGCTGTTTTTT
TRBJ2-1 NA TRBV12-3/TRBV12-4 NA CASTHNLAPPGEQFF TGTGCCAGCACCCACAACCTGGCCCCACCGGGTGAGCAGTTCTTC
TRBJ2-3 NA TRBV6-2/TRBV6-3 few CASSYGRENTDTQYF TGTGCCAGCAGTTACGGGCGGGAAAACACAGATACGCAGTATTTT
TRBJ2-7 TRBD1 TRBV25-1 many CASSDHSGTDLYEQYF TGTGCCAGCAGTGACCACTCCGGGACAGACCTCTACGAGCAGTACTTC
TRBJ2-2 NA TRBV28 NA CASSKTRAGELFF TGTGCCAGCAGTAAAACTAGGGCCGGGGAGCTGTTTTTT
TRBJ1-1 NA TRBV28 few CASLRYKTEAFF TGTGCCAGCCTCAGGTACAAAACTGAAGCTTTCTTT
TRBJ1-5 NA TRBV7-8 few CASSLQILPNQPQHF TGTGCCAGCAGCTTACAGATTCTACCCAATCAGCCCCAGCATTTT
TRBJ2-5 NA TRBV7-6 few CANNRVDQETQYF TGTGCCAACAACAGGGTCGACCAAGAGACCCAGTACTTC
TRBJ2-2 TRBD2 TRBV5-1 NA CASSLGDYYSGELFF TGCGCCAGCAGCTTAGGGGACTATTATTCCGGGGAGCTGTTTTTT
TRBJ2-3 TRBD2 TRBV18 few CASSALTSGATDTQYF TGTGCCAGCTCGGCGCTGACTAGCGGGGCTACAGATACGCAGTATTTT